A selection of T cell receptor beta chains follows, all from one sample in a study of blood T cell repertoires in COVID-19. Profiling relied on immunoSEQ multiplex PCR, and the TCRdb table lists in-frame clones only, not all of them. Seen here are over 250,000 clones, 88% observed once, and the top ten hold roughly 0.8%. Input material: peripheral blood. The receptors were sampled from a woman aged 25-40 years with acute or convalescent COVID-19. The CDR3 runs from the conserved cysteine through the conserved F or W. The D gene is left open where the match is weak. For some rows the clone size is stated as once, few or many, or as a class when expanded; others skip it.

v_gene: TRBV4-3
j_gene: TRBJ2-7
abundance: NA
d_gene: NA
CDR3aa: CASSHPFKGDERSYEQYF
CDR3nt: TGCGCCAGCAGCCACCCCTTTAAGGGAGATGAAAGATCCTACGAGCAGTACTTC

v_gene: TRBV30
j_gene: TRBJ2-5
abundance: NA
d_gene: NA
CDR3aa: CASETQYF
CDR3nt: TGTGCCTCTGAGACCCAGTACTTC

v_gene: TRBV7-2
j_gene: TRBJ2-7
abundance: NA
d_gene: NA
CDR3aa: CASSLDPSHTYEQYF
CDR3nt: TGTGCCAGCAGCTTAGACCCATCACATACCTACGAGCAGTACTTC

v_gene: TRBV19
j_gene: TRBJ1-2
abundance: NA
d_gene: NA
CDR3aa: CASSSYLVLSGYGYTF
CDR3nt: TGTGCCAGTAGTAGCTACTTAGTGCTCTCGGGCTATGGCTACACCTTC

v_gene: TRBV5-1
j_gene: TRBJ2-1
abundance: NA
d_gene: TRBD2
CDR3aa: CASSLAVLTSGRYNEQFF
CDR3nt: TGCGCCAGCAGCTTGGCGGTTTTGACTAGCGGGAGATACAATGAGCAGTTCTTC

v_gene: TRBV19
j_gene: TRBJ1-1
abundance: NA
d_gene: NA
CDR3aa: CASSWGNTEAFF
CDR3nt: TGTGCCAGTAGTTGGGGCAACACTGAAGCTTTCTTT

v_gene: TRBV3-1/TRBV3-2
j_gene: TRBJ2-1
abundance: NA
d_gene: TRBD2
CDR3aa: CASSQDRGSSGLRNNEQFF
CDR3nt: TGTGCCAGCAGCCAAGATCGCGGGAGCTCCGGTCTCCGGAACAATGAGCAGTTCTTC

v_gene: TRBV5-1
j_gene: TRBJ1-1
abundance: NA
d_gene: NA
CDR3aa: CASSLGGSGTEAFF
CDR3nt: TGCGCCAGCAGCTTGGGAGGGAGTGGCACTGAAGCTTTCTTT

v_gene: TRBV11-2
j_gene: TRBJ2-7
abundance: NA
d_gene: TRBD2
CDR3aa: CASSVSGVSSYEQYF
CDR3nt: TGTGCCAGCAGCGTAAGCGGGGTTAGCTCCTACGAGCAGTACTTC

v_gene: TRBV5-6
j_gene: TRBJ2-7
abundance: NA
d_gene: NA
CDR3aa: CASSLGVALEQYF
CDR3nt: TGTGCCAGCAGCTTGGGCGTTGCGCTCGAGCAGTACTTC

v_gene: TRBV28
j_gene: TRBJ2-4
abundance: NA
d_gene: TRBD2
CDR3aa: CASSSLGGVPAKNIQYF
CDR3nt: TGTGCCAGCTCCTCCCTTGGGGGGGTCCCGGCCAAAAACATTCAGTACTTC

v_gene: TRBV6-5
j_gene: TRBJ1-5
abundance: NA
d_gene: NA
CDR3aa: CASSYSGVGNQPQHF
CDR3nt: TGTGCCAGCAGTTACTCAGGGGTCGGGAATCAGCCCCAGCATTTT

v_gene: TRBV12-3/TRBV12-4
j_gene: TRBJ2-1
abundance: NA
d_gene: NA
CDR3aa: CASSLSQIRRFF
CDR3nt: TGTGCCAGCAGTTTATCCCAGATCCGAAGGTTCTTC

v_gene: TRBV27
j_gene: TRBJ2-7
abundance: NA
d_gene: NA
CDR3aa: CASSFGQPLYEQYF
CDR3nt: TGTGCCAGCAGTTTTGGGCAGCCTCTCTACGAGCAGTACTTC

v_gene: TRBV6-1
j_gene: TRBJ2-5
abundance: NA
d_gene: NA
CDR3aa: CASSDLMETQYF
CDR3nt: TGTGCCAGCAGTGATCTAATGGAGACCCAGTACTTC

v_gene: TRBV3-1/TRBV3-2
j_gene: TRBJ2-7
abundance: many
d_gene: TRBD2
CDR3aa: CASSQDSSGRSSYEQYF
CDR3nt: TGTGCCAGCAGCCAAGATTCTAGCGGGAGAAGCTCCTACGAGCAGTACTTC

v_gene: TRBV24-1
j_gene: TRBJ2-1
abundance: NA
d_gene: NA
CDR3aa: CATSGSGSEQFF
CDR3nt: TGTGCTACCAGTGGGTCTGGGAGTGAGCAGTTCTTC

v_gene: TRBV11-3
j_gene: TRBJ2-1
abundance: once
d_gene: TRBD2
CDR3aa: CASSLLAGGPSYNEQFF
CDR3nt: TGTGCCAGCAGCTTACTGGCGGGAGGGCCCTCCTACAATGAGCAGTTCTTC

v_gene: TRBV7-2
j_gene: TRBJ1-2
abundance: NA
d_gene: TRBD1
CDR3aa: CASSSRQGFGYGYTF
CDR3nt: TGTGCCAGCAGCTCGCGACAGGGGTTCGGCTATGGCTACACCTTC

v_gene: TRBV15
j_gene: TRBJ1-2
abundance: NA
d_gene: TRBD1
CDR3aa: CATSVTGLNYGYTF
CDR3nt: TGTGCCACCAGCGTGACAGGGTTAAACTATGGCTACACCTTC

v_gene: TRBV5-6
j_gene: TRBJ2-1
abundance: once
d_gene: TRBD2
CDR3aa: CASSKAGSSYNEQFF
CDR3nt: TGTGCCAGCAGCAAAGCGGGGAGCTCCTACAATGAGCAGTTCTTC

v_gene: TRBV12-3/TRBV12-4
j_gene: TRBJ1-5
abundance: NA
d_gene: NA
CDR3aa: CASSSGLGQPQHF
CDR3nt: TGTGCCAGCAGTTCGGGACTGGGTCAGCCCCAGCATTTT

v_gene: TRBV29-1
j_gene: TRBJ2-7
abundance: NA
d_gene: NA
CDR3aa: CSVELRSSSYEQYF
CDR3nt: TGCAGCGTTGAATTGCGATCTAGTTCCTACGAGCAGTACTTC